The rows below give T cell receptor beta chains drawn from one sample of a study of CD8 T cells in Susac syndrome. TCRdb analysed the immunoSEQ multiplex PCR reads with MiXCR anew, one entry per CDR3 protein. Of roughly 89,000 distinct CDR3 sequences detected, about 96% appear once; the ten largest clones hold more than 0.5%. The specimen sequenced was CD8+ T cells from PBMCs. The receptors here all came from a human donor with Susac syndrome. Each CDR3 is given with its conserved first and last residue. The D gene is left open where the match is weak. Size tells how often a clone was seen (once, few, many) or the class of an expanded clone, and some rows leave it out.

d_gene: TRBD1
v_gene: TRBV30
j_gene: TRBJ1-5
abundance: few
CDR3nt: TGTGCCTGGAGTGTACAGGGGATTCAGCCCCAGCATTTT
CDR3aa: CAWSVQGIQPQHF

d_gene: -
v_gene: TRBV5-1
j_gene: TRBJ2-3
abundance: -
CDR3nt: TGCGCCAGCAGCTTGGCGATAACCACAGATACGCAGTATTTT
CDR3aa: CASSLAITTDTQYF

d_gene: -
v_gene: TRBV7-9
j_gene: TRBJ2-5
abundance: -
CDR3nt: TGTGCCAGCACCGCCGGTATCCGCCAGGAGACCCAGTACTTC
CDR3aa: CASTAGIRQETQYF

d_gene: -
v_gene: TRBV11-2
j_gene: TRBJ2-5
abundance: -
CDR3nt: TGTGCCAGCAGCCGGGTGGGGGACCAAGAGACCCAGTACTTC
CDR3aa: CASSRVGDQETQYF

d_gene: TRBD1
v_gene: TRBV10-2
j_gene: TRBJ2-7
abundance: -
CDR3nt: TGCGCCAGCGAGACAGGGTACTCCTACGAGCAGTACTTC
CDR3aa: CASETGYSYEQYF

d_gene: -
v_gene: TRBV19
j_gene: TRBJ2-1
abundance: once
CDR3nt: TGTGCCAGCATCGAGCCTTATCCCACCTACAATGAGCAGTTCTTC
CDR3aa: CASIEPYPTYNEQFF

d_gene: -
v_gene: TRBV20-1
j_gene: TRBJ1-2
abundance: -
CDR3nt: TGCAGTGCTAGAGTTGAGGGGAGTGGCTACACCTTC
CDR3aa: CSARVEGSGYTF

d_gene: -
v_gene: TRBV12-3/TRBV12-4
j_gene: TRBJ1-1
abundance: -
CDR3nt: TGTGCCAGCAGTGGGGACATGAACACTGAAGCTTTCTTT
CDR3aa: CASSGDMNTEAFF

d_gene: -
v_gene: TRBV29-1
j_gene: TRBJ1-2
abundance: once
CDR3nt: TGCAGCGTTGAAGGGGGATTGGACTATGGCTACACCTTC
CDR3aa: CSVEGGLDYGYTF

d_gene: -
v_gene: TRBV6-1
j_gene: TRBJ1-6
abundance: -
CDR3nt: TGTGCCAGCAGGTCTCAGGGATTCCCCTATAATTCACCCCTCCACTTT
CDR3aa: CASRSQGFPYNSPLHF

d_gene: -
v_gene: TRBV7-8
j_gene: TRBJ1-5
abundance: -
CDR3nt: TGTGCCAGCAGCCACAGGAGCCTCAATCAGCCCCAGCATTTT
CDR3aa: CASSHRSLNQPQHF

d_gene: -
v_gene: TRBV7-9
j_gene: TRBJ2-7
abundance: -
CDR3nt: TGTGCCAGCAGCCACCAACCAAAAAAAACCGGGTCCTACGAGCAGTACTTC
CDR3aa: CASSHQPKKTGSYEQYF

d_gene: -
v_gene: TRBV21-1
j_gene: TRBJ1-1
abundance: -
CDR3nt: TGTGCCAGCAGCCACGTGGAAGCTTTCTTT
CDR3aa: CASSHVEAFF

d_gene: TRBD1
v_gene: TRBV12-3/TRBV12-4
j_gene: TRBJ2-5
abundance: -
CDR3nt: TGTGCCAGCAGTTTCGGGACAGAAGAGACCCAGTACTTC
CDR3aa: CASSFGTEETQYF

d_gene: -
v_gene: TRBV7-9
j_gene: TRBJ1-3
abundance: -
CDR3nt: TGTGCCAGCAGCCCCTGGACAGCCGAAGAAAACACCATATATTTT
CDR3aa: CASSPWTAEENTIYF

d_gene: TRBD2
v_gene: TRBV6-2/TRBV6-3
j_gene: TRBJ2-1
abundance: -
CDR3nt: TGTGCCAGTTCTGATCTGACTAGCGGGTCTAACAATGAGCAGTTCTTC
CDR3aa: CASSDLTSGSNNEQFF

d_gene: -
v_gene: TRBV25-1
j_gene: TRBJ2-3
abundance: -
CDR3nt: TGTGCCAGCAGTGAACCCCCCGTTCGGCGCACAGATACGCAGTATTTT
CDR3aa: CASSEPPVRRTDTQYF

d_gene: -
v_gene: TRBV9
j_gene: TRBJ1-2
abundance: -
CDR3nt: TGTGCCAGCAGCGGAAGCTGGGGGCAGACCTCCTATGGCTACACCTTC
CDR3aa: CASSGSWGQTSYGYTF

d_gene: -
v_gene: TRBV12-3/TRBV12-4
j_gene: TRBJ2-2
abundance: -
CDR3nt: TGTGCCAGCAGTTCCCCAAACACCGGGGAGCTGTTTTTT
CDR3aa: CASSSPNTGELFF

d_gene: -
v_gene: TRBV4-1
j_gene: TRBJ1-1
abundance: few
CDR3nt: TGCGCCAGCAGCGCCCCGGGTGGCACTGAAGCTTTCTTT
CDR3aa: CASSAPGGTEAFF

d_gene: -
v_gene: TRBV5-6
j_gene: TRBJ1-2
abundance: -
CDR3nt: TGTGCCAGCAGCTTGGCCGACGGTGGCTACACCTTC
CDR3aa: CASSLADGGYTF

d_gene: TRBD1
v_gene: TRBV20-1
j_gene: TRBJ2-1
abundance: -
CDR3nt: TGCAGTGCGCCGACCGTTATTGGGGACAGGGACTACAATGAGCAGTTCTTC
CDR3aa: CSAPTVIGDRDYNEQFF

d_gene: TRBD1
v_gene: TRBV15
j_gene: TRBJ1-2
abundance: -
CDR3nt: TGTGCCACCAGCCCAGAGCCCCCCGACAGGGACTATGGCTACACCTTC
CDR3aa: CATSPEPPDRDYGYTF

d_gene: -
v_gene: TRBV5-1
j_gene: TRBJ2-7
abundance: -
CDR3nt: TGCGCCAGCAGCTTGGACGAAACCTACGAGCAGTACTTC
CDR3aa: CASSLDETYEQYF

d_gene: -
v_gene: TRBV3-1
j_gene: TRBJ2-2
abundance: -
CDR3nt: TGTGCCAGCAGCCCAGACCAGGCGAACACCGGGGAGCTGTTTTTT
CDR3aa: CASSPDQANTGELFF

d_gene: -
v_gene: TRBV30
j_gene: TRBJ2-1
abundance: once
CDR3nt: TGTGCCTGGAGTGGAGTAGTCGGGGAATACAATGAGCAGTTCTTC
CDR3aa: CAWSGVVGEYNEQFF

d_gene: -
v_gene: TRBV7-3
j_gene: TRBJ2-1
abundance: -
CDR3nt: TGTGCCAGCAGCCGAGGTGGGGACACCGAGCAGTTCTTC
CDR3aa: CASSRGGDTEQFF

d_gene: TRBD1
v_gene: TRBV9
j_gene: TRBJ1-1
abundance: -
CDR3nt: TGTGCCAGCAGTACAGGGGACGCCCGGTCCGCTGAAGCTTTCTTT
CDR3aa: CASSTGDARSAEAFF

d_gene: TRBD2
v_gene: TRBV7-8
j_gene: TRBJ2-3
abundance: -
CDR3nt: TGTGCCAGCAGCCAAAGGCGGGGGGGCCGCCACACAGATACGCAGTATTTT
CDR3aa: CASSQRRGGRHTDTQYF

d_gene: -
v_gene: TRBV19
j_gene: TRBJ1-2
abundance: -
CDR3nt: TGTGCCAGTCACAGGGTGAACTATGGCTACACCTTC
CDR3aa: CASHRVNYGYTF

d_gene: -
v_gene: TRBV12-3/TRBV12-4
j_gene: TRBJ1-1
abundance: -
CDR3nt: TGTGCCAGCAGTTTAGCTGGGAAAGCTTTCTTT
CDR3aa: CASSLAGKAFF

d_gene: -
v_gene: TRBV4-2
j_gene: TRBJ1-5
abundance: once
CDR3nt: TGTGCCAGCAGCCAAGAGGACGGGACACGGTATCAGCCCCAGCATTTT
CDR3aa: CASSQEDGTRYQPQHF

d_gene: -
v_gene: TRBV20-1
j_gene: TRBJ2-5
abundance: -
CDR3nt: TGCAGTGCTAGAGATCCAGGGGATCCGTGGGAGACCCAGTACTTC
CDR3aa: CSARDPGDPWETQYF

d_gene: TRBD2
v_gene: TRBV6-1
j_gene: TRBJ2-2
abundance: -
CDR3nt: TGTGCCAGCAGCCGGGGACTAGCGGTTAACACCGGGGAGCTGTTTTTT
CDR3aa: CASSRGLAVNTGELFF

d_gene: -
v_gene: TRBV4-3
j_gene: TRBJ2-4
abundance: -
CDR3nt: TGCGCCAGCAGCCAAGAGGCGTGGGGCATTCAGTACTTC
CDR3aa: CASSQEAWGIQYF

d_gene: -
v_gene: TRBV29-1
j_gene: TRBJ1-1
abundance: few
CDR3nt: TGCAGCGTTGGTGGGGGGAACACTGAAGCTTTCTTT
CDR3aa: CSVGGGNTEAFF

d_gene: -
v_gene: TRBV25-1
j_gene: TRBJ2-5
abundance: -
CDR3nt: TGTGCCAGCCGCGGCCCCAAAGAGACCCAGTACTTC
CDR3aa: CASRGPKETQYF

d_gene: TRBD2
v_gene: TRBV20-1
j_gene: TRBJ2-1
abundance: -
CDR3nt: TGCAGTGCTAGAGATGGGGGACTAGCGGGGAATGAGCAGTTCTTC
CDR3aa: CSARDGGLAGNEQFF

d_gene: TRBD1
v_gene: TRBV4-3
j_gene: TRBJ1-5
abundance: -
CDR3nt: TGCGCCAGCAGCCAAGGGACAGGACATAGCAATCAGCCCCAGCATTTT
CDR3aa: CASSQGTGHSNQPQHF

d_gene: -
v_gene: TRBV12-3/TRBV12-4
j_gene: TRBJ1-2
abundance: -
CDR3nt: TGTGCCAGCAGTTTCATCCCCCAGCCGGACTATGGCTACACCTTC
CDR3aa: CASSFIPQPDYGYTF

d_gene: -
v_gene: TRBV9
j_gene: TRBJ2-1
abundance: -
CDR3nt: TGTGCCAGCAGCGTAGTGGAGAATGAGCAGTTCTTC
CDR3aa: CASSVVENEQFF

d_gene: TRBD2
v_gene: TRBV29-1
j_gene: TRBJ2-5
abundance: few
CDR3nt: TGCAGCGTTGAACCCCTGACTAGCGGGGGCGGGACCCAGTACTTC
CDR3aa: CSVEPLTSGGGTQYF

d_gene: TRBD1
v_gene: TRBV6-2/TRBV6-3
j_gene: TRBJ1-5
abundance: -
CDR3nt: TGTGCCAGCAGAGATTTACAGGGGGCAAGAAGTCAGCCCCAGCATTTT
CDR3aa: CASRDLQGARSQPQHF

d_gene: -
v_gene: TRBV7-9
j_gene: TRBJ2-7
abundance: -
CDR3nt: TGTGCCAGCAGCGAAACCTACGAGCAGTACTTC
CDR3aa: CASSETYEQYF

d_gene: -
v_gene: TRBV7-8
j_gene: TRBJ2-7
abundance: -
CDR3nt: TGTGCCAGCAGCTTAGAGGGTTCAGACTCCTACGAGCAGTACTTC
CDR3aa: CASSLEGSDSYEQYF

d_gene: -
v_gene: TRBV15
j_gene: TRBJ2-3
abundance: -
CDR3nt: TGTGCCACCAGCGCCGGGACTTCTATCACAGATACGCAGTATTTT
CDR3aa: CATSAGTSITDTQYF

d_gene: -
v_gene: TRBV7-9
j_gene: TRBJ1-2
abundance: -
CDR3nt: TGTGCCAGCAGCTCTCTTGATAGTTATGGCTACACCTTC
CDR3aa: CASSSLDSYGYTF

d_gene: TRBD2
v_gene: TRBV4-1
j_gene: TRBJ2-3
abundance: -
CDR3nt: TGCGCCAGCAGCCAAGTGCTAGCGGGGGGCACAGATACGCAGTATTTT
CDR3aa: CASSQVLAGGTDTQYF

d_gene: TRBD1
v_gene: TRBV6-6
j_gene: TRBJ2-5
abundance: -
CDR3nt: TGTGCCAGCATGGACAGGGCCGGACTTCAAGAGACCCAGTACTTC
CDR3aa: CASMDRAGLQETQYF

d_gene: -
v_gene: TRBV20-1
j_gene: TRBJ1-2
abundance: -
CDR3nt: TGCAGTGCCCCAGGGCTCGGAGCTAACTATGGCTACACCTTC
CDR3aa: CSAPGLGANYGYTF

d_gene: -
v_gene: TRBV11-3
j_gene: TRBJ2-2
abundance: -
CDR3nt: TGTGCCAGCAGCCAAAACAGGGCCGGGGAGCTGTTTTTT
CDR3aa: CASSQNRAGELFF

d_gene: -
v_gene: TRBV14
j_gene: TRBJ1-6
abundance: -
CDR3nt: TGTGCCAGCAGCCAAGATTTGGGTTCGAGGGCTTATAATTCACCCCTCCACTTT
CDR3aa: CASSQDLGSRAYNSPLHF

d_gene: TRBD1
v_gene: TRBV20-1
j_gene: TRBJ2-3
abundance: -
CDR3nt: TGCAGTGCTAGGGGTACCGGCCGGGACAGGGCCACAGATACGCAGTATTTT
CDR3aa: CSARGTGRDRATDTQYF

d_gene: TRBD1
v_gene: TRBV5-6
j_gene: TRBJ2-7
abundance: -
CDR3nt: TGTGCCAGCAGCTTGGTGGACAGGCGTACCTACGAGCAGTACTTC
CDR3aa: CASSLVDRRTYEQYF

d_gene: -
v_gene: TRBV30
j_gene: TRBJ1-5
abundance: -
CDR3nt: TGTGCCTGGAGTGCAGGCGGTAATCAGCCCCAGCATTTT
CDR3aa: CAWSAGGNQPQHF